This T cell receptor beta chain was sequenced in a study of blood T cell repertoires in COVID-19. As for the study in general: The study drew acute and convalescent COVID-19 samples from the United States, Italy and Spain.

In the authors' workflow: Estimated nucleated cell counts came from reference gene primer amplification. The table came from immunoSEQ multiplex PCR; TCRdb's copy has only in-frame clones and leaves some out. That table gives V, J and clone size, and the DNA gave D and trimming. The sample has some 7,000 clones, approximately 86% seen once. Germline V gene sequence: CDR1 SNHLY, CDR2 FYNNEI. This CDR3 comprises 15 residues. V lost 4 bases to trimming and J lost 1 base, with 13 bases between them. The J gene is TRBJ1-1, the V gene TRBV2; weak D call: TRBD1 (6 bases). The origin of this receptor is a human donor in a cohort sampled during active COVID-19. The sample was peripheral blood. CDR3 loop: CASSGFGGANTEAFF. CDR3 coding DNA: TGTGCCAGCAGTGGATTTGGGGGGGCGAACACTGAAGCTTTCTTT.